The clone carrying this TCR beta chain was seen at least ten times. Its specificity is unknown. Unique molecular identifiers were attached to individual cDNA molecules. A single record per CDR3 protein comes from TCRdb applying MiXCR to the 5' RACE reads. Of more than 55,000 distinct CDR3 sequences in the sample, more than 5.5% were seen once. This sample stems from a study of early T cells in non-severe SARS-CoV-2 infection. Study-level information: Chains were not paired, and sequencing was done on bulk RNA from unsorted whole blood. Study-wide findings and caveats: Private and CD4 specificities were missed by VDJdb matching, skewed to anti-spike CD8.

J was trimmed by 0 bases and V by 3 bases; bases with no gene match: 2. Germline assignment: CDR1 SGHRS and CDR2 YFSETQ. The CDR3 is made up of 15 amino acids. Here the sequenced sample was whole blood, taken at baseline. The chain has TRBV5-1 and TRBJ1-3, with 8 nucleotides matching TRBD1. The sequence derives from an adult who was a healthcare worker with PCR-confirmed SARS-CoV-2 infection or an uninfected control (not recorded which). Here the CDR3 reads CASSSGQASGNTIYF. The CDR3 DNA sequence: TGCGCCAGCAGCTCGGGACAGGCCTCTGGAAACACCATATATTTT.